What follows are 30 T cell receptor beta chains derived from one specimen sequenced in a study of read filtering for tumor transcriptome and immune sequencing. This library used 300 to 500 ng RNA and molecular barcoded adaptors spanning alpha/delta and beta/gamma chains. MiXCR, run by TCRdb on the reads, gives a single entry per CDR3 protein. The data hold 37,000 or so distinct CDR3 sequences, with roughly an eighth observed a single time. What was sequenced was a population of CD138-negative cells sorted from bone marrow. These receptor sequences come from a donor at least 40 years old with multiple myeloma.

This clonotype was picked up many times. The chain has TRBV11-2 and TRBJ2-3, with 7 bases identical to TRBD2. The J segment lost 6 bases and the V segment lost 5 bases, leaving 20 bases of the junction unmatched. This CDR3 spans 18 amino acids. CDR1 and CDR2 (germline): SGHAT, FQNNGV. CDR3 sequence (DNA): TGTGCCAGCAGCCGGTGGTCTAGTTGGGGGAGGGCTATGGATACGCAGTATTTT. This gives the protein CASSRWSSWGRAMDTQYF. The variable domain in full, with the rest retrieved from reference TRBV11-2 and TRBJ2-3, is EAGVAQSPRYKIIEKRQSVAFWCNPISGHATLYWYQQILGQGPKLLIQFQNNGVVDDSQLPKDRFSAERLKGVDSTLKIQPAKLEDSAVYLCASSRWSSWGRAMDTQYFGPGTRLTVL.

This clonotype was found many times. This chain uses TRBV19 with TRBJ2-3, with a tentative D call TRBD2 (7 bases). The V end was cut by 6 bases, the J end by 6 bases, with 19 bases between. This CDR3 has 15 amino acids. Germline values: CDR1 LNHDA, CDR2 SQIVND (reference sequence). CDR3 amino acids: CASSLLAGAVDTQYF. CDR3 sequence (DNA): TGTGCCAGTAGCCTCCTGGCGGGGGCGGTGGATACGCAGTATTTT.

This clonotype occurred many times. The DNA of the CDR3 is TGTGCCAGCGCCGAGGTTAACGGGCCAAGATATGGCTACACCTTC. Protein: CASAEVNGPRYGYTF. The V call is TRBV25-1, the J call TRBJ1-2; D is unresolved. This CDR3 comprises 15 residues. Trimming removed 8 bases from V and 5 bases from J, with 21 bases in between. The germline V gene encodes CDR1 MGHDK and CDR2 SYGVNS.

At least ten counts were recorded for this clonotype. The rearrangement uses TRBV25-1 and TRBJ2-1; 12 nucleotides line up with TRBD2. V lost 5 bases, J lost 13 bases, and 3 bases stayed unmatched. The CDR3 length is 12 residues. Germline assignment: CDR1 MGHDK and CDR2 SYGVNS. The CDR3 coding sequence is TGTGCCAGCAGTAGACTAGCGGGAGTACAGTTCTTC. Residues: CASSRLAGVQFF.

In its sample, this clonotype was seen many times. The V and J genes are TRBV2 and TRBJ2-6; TRBD2 agrees at 8 bases. This CDR3 has 15 residues. After removal of 7 bases from V and 4 bases from J, the junction contained 6 bases not matched to a gene. Germline lookup yields CDR1 SNHLY and CDR2 FYNNEI. CDR3: CASNRGGQGANVLTF. Written as DNA, the CDR3 is TGTGCCAGCAACCGGGGGGGGCAAGGGGCCAACGTCCTGACTTTC.

This clonotype was observed many times. The chain recombines TRBV7-3 with TRBJ2-2, with D unclear. Germline V CDR1 and CDR2: SGHTA, FQGTGA. This CDR3 is built from 13 residues. The ends were cut back, 1 base at V and 4 bases at J, with 4 bases in the middle. In DNA form, the CDR3 reads TGTGCCAGCAGCTTAAGTAGCACCGGGGAGCTGTTTTTT. Protein product: CASSLSSTGELFF.

The table lists this clonotype with many counts. The chain couples TRBV20-1 to TRBJ1-5; D is undetermined. V shed 2 bases and J shed 1 base, with 9 bases lying between them. This CDR3 has 14 amino acids. The germline V gene encodes CDR1 DFQATT and CDR2 SNEGSKA (reference sequence). CDR3 DNA sequence: TGCAGTGCTAGAAGGCCTTCAAGCAATCAGCCCCAGCATTTT. Translating it yields CSARRPSSNQPQHF.

This clonotype was recorded many times. This rearrangement joins TRBV6-1 to TRBJ1-1; TRBD1 matches 7 bases. Germline lookup yields CDR1 MNHNS and CDR2 SASEGT. The CDR3 is 13 amino acids. V shed 5 bases and J 1 base; nucleotides not matched to a gene: 1. CDR3 protein: CASSRDRNTEAFF. The DNA of the CDR3 is TGTGCCAGCAGTCGGGACAGGAACACTGAAGCTTTCTTT.

At least ten counts were recorded for this clonotype. The V call is TRBV9, the J call TRBJ2-1; either TRBD1 or TRBD2 may supply D (6 bases each). The CDR3 runs to 15 residues. Germline lookup yields CDR1 SGDLS and CDR2 YYNGEE. V shed 4 bases and J shed 8 bases, with 19 bases lying between them. The CDR3 loop is CASSPSGDGGDEQFF. The CDR3 bases are TGTGCCAGCAGCCCTTCGGGGGACGGGGGCGATGAGCAGTTCTTC.

This clonotype was seen repeatedly, ten times or more. The chain is built from TRBV11-2 and TRBJ2-6, with D hard to call. The germline gives CDR1 SGHAT, CDR2 FQNNGV. The CDR3 has 14 amino acids. Trimming removed 3 bases from V and 0 bases from J, with 3 bases in between. CDR3 sequence reads: CASSLASGANVLTF. In nucleotides, the CDR3 is TGTGCCAGCAGCTTGGCCTCTGGGGCCAACGTCCTGACTTTC.

In its sample, this clonotype was seen many times. The rearrangement links TRBV7-3 to TRBJ2-3; tentatively, D is TRBD1 (6 bases). Germline V gives CDR1 SGHTA, CDR2 FQGTGA. CDR3 length: 12 residues. Trimming removed 5 bases from V and 7 bases from J, with 10 bases in between. This CDR3 is CASSKQGHTQYF. The CDR3 coding sequence is TGTGCCAGCAGCAAACAGGGACATACGCAGTATTTT.

This clonotype was recorded many times. This chain links TRBV7-2 with TRBJ2-7, with D possibly TRBD2 on 6 matching bases. CDR1 is SGHTA, CDR2 FQGNSA, per germline. The CDR3 consists of 14 residues. V lost 1 base and J lost 5, with 12 bases in between. The CDR3 reads CASSLVGSSNEQYF. The CDR3, as DNA: TGTGCCAGCAGCTTAGTCGGGAGCAGTAACGAGCAGTACTTC.

This clonotype was observed at least ten times. The genes are TRBV6-5 and TRBJ2-5; 9 nucleotides align to TRBD1. From germline, CDR1 is MNHEY and CDR2 SVGAGI. The CDR3 covers 16 residues. With V trimmed by 5 bases and J by 2 bases, 9 bases remained unmatched. The CDR3 spells CASSVRGTGSQETQYF. CDR3 coding DNA: TGTGCCAGCAGTGTACGCGGGACAGGGAGTCAAGAGACCCAGTACTTC.

The table lists this clonotype with many counts. The CDR3 bases are TGTGCCAGCAGTGAGGGCAGAAACCCCAAAAACATTCAGTACTTC. Its protein product is CASSEGRNPKNIQYF. The rearrangement joins TRBV6-1 to TRBJ2-4; D remains unclear. V lost 3 bases, J lost 2 bases, and 11 bases lay in between. The germline V gene has CDR1 MNHNS and CDR2 SASEGT. The CDR3 loop spans 15 amino acids.

With regard to this clonotype: This clone may be a read error of a much larger clone one base away. Because it lacks the conserved phenylalanine or tryptophan at the end, this CDR3 is likely a read error. The CDR3 nucleotides read TGTGCCAGCAGCCCTGGACAGGGAGAAATGAATGAGCAGTTCTCC. It specifies CASSPGQGEMNEQFS. The rearrangement links TRBV11-2 to TRBJ2-1; 8 positions match TRBD1. V lost 5 bases, J lost 7 bases, and 10 bases stayed unmatched. Germline CDR1 reads SGHAT; CDR2 reads FQNNGV. CDR3 length equals 15 residues.

This clonotype has ten or more counts. The V gene is TRBV10-1, the J gene TRBJ2-7; TRBD1 or TRBD2 may be the D gene (6 bases each). V lost 1 base to trimming and J lost 4 bases, with 29 bases between them. Germline-derived CDR1 and CDR2 are WNHNN and SYGVQD (reference sequence). This CDR3 has 20 residues. CDR3 DNA: TGCGCCAGCAGTGAGTTTACCGACTGGGGGGAGTGGGACACCATATACGAGCAGTACTTC. This encodes CASSEFTDWGEWDTIYEQYF.

This clonotype appeared many times. The genes are TRBV19 and TRBJ2-1; 7 nucleotides line up with TRBD2. The CDR3 consists of 13 residues. V shed 4 bases and J 9 bases; nucleotides not matched to a gene: 6. Germline V gene lookup returns CDR1 LNHDA and CDR2 SQIVND (reference sequence). The CDR3 here is CASSRGTTGEQFF. CDR3 DNA: TGTGCCAGTAGTAGGGGGACTACCGGTGAGCAGTTCTTC. The entire variable domain, with the rest obtained from reference TRBV19 and TRBJ2-1, is as follows: DGGITQSPKYLFRKEGQNVTLSCEQNLNHDAMYWYRQDPGQGLRLIYYSQIVNDFQKGDIAEGYSVSREKKESFPLTVTSAQKNPTAFYLCASSRGTTGEQFFGPGTRLTVL.

This clonotype was picked up many times. This chain connects TRBV30 to TRBJ1-2; D remains unclear. CDR3 size: 14 residues. V lost 0 bases, J lost 2 bases, and 10 bases lay in between. Looked up from germline, CDR1 is GTSNPN and CDR2 is SVGIG (reference sequence). The CDR3 region is CAWSVPGPNYGYTF. CDR3 DNA: TGTGCCTGGAGTGTACCCGGGCCGAACTATGGCTACACCTTC.

This clonotype was detected ten times or more. The V and J genes are TRBV28 and TRBJ2-7, with unresolved D. CDR1 and CDR2 (germline): MDHEN, SYDVKM. The CDR3 totals 12 residues. V shed 8 bases and J shed 2 bases, with 10 bases lying between them. The CDR3 sequence: CASCTGPYEQYF. As DNA, the CDR3 is TGTGCCAGCTGCACGGGTCCCTACGAGCAGTACTTC.

This clonotype was recorded many times. Sequence at one end of the junction differs from germline and may be a read error. The chain employs TRBV20-1 and TRBJ2-1; 9 bases fit TRBD1. Per germline, CDR1 DFQATT and CDR2 SNEGSKA (reference sequence). The CDR3 extends over 13 amino acids. CDR3 amino acids: CSARGQGLNEQSF. CDR3 DNA: TGCAGTGCTAGGGGACAGGGCCTCAATGAGCAGTCCTTC.

This clonotype came up many times. The final CDR3 position lacks the conserved phenylalanine or tryptophan, pointing to a likely read error. The rearrangement joins TRBV20-1 to TRBJ2-5; 7 bases agree with TRBD1. Looked up from germline, CDR1 is DFQATT and CDR2 is SNEGSKA (reference sequence). This CDR3 comprises 15 residues. After removal of 5 bases from V and 2 bases from J, the junction contained 11 bases not matched to a gene. CDR3 coding DNA: TGCAGTGCTTCTCGAACCCGGGACAGACAAGAGACCCAGTACCTC. Its protein is CSASRTRDRQETQYL.

This clonotype was found many times. The chain has TRBV5-4 and TRBJ1-2; D is unresolved. Germline V CDR1 and CDR2: SGHNT, YYREEE (reference sequence). Trimming cost V 5 bases and J 2 bases, with 19 bases left between them. This CDR3 region has 16 residues. CDR3 bases: TGTGCCAGCAGTTTTTTAGACCGAGTCCTAAACTATGGCTACACCTTC. It specifies CASSFLDRVLNYGYTF. Full variable domain (outside the CDR3, taken from reference TRBV5-4 and TRBJ1-2): ETGVTQSPTHLIKTRGQQVTLRCSSQSGHNTVSWYQQALGQGPQFIFQYYREEENGRGNFPPRFSGLQFPNYSSELNVNALELDDSALYLCASSFLDRVLNYGYTFGSGTRLTVV.

This clonotype was seen repeatedly, ten times or more. This chain connects TRBV6-5 to TRBJ1-2; D unresolved. With 7 bases removed from V and 8 bases from J, the gap between germline ends came to 20 bases. The CDR3 runs to 14 residues. Germline lookup yields CDR1 MNHEY and CDR2 SVGAGI. CDR3 region: CASTKAPNLGGYTF. The CDR3 nucleotides are TGTGCCAGCACCAAAGCCCCCAACCTGGGAGGCTACACCTTC.

This clonotype appeared many times. The V call is TRBV13, the J call TRBJ1-1; D is possibly TRBD1 (6 bases). Trimming took off 5 bases at V and 6 bases at J, with 13 bases between the two ends. Per germline, CDR1 PRHDT and CDR2 FYEKMQ (reference sequence). The CDR3 has 13 amino acids. The CDR3 sequence: CASSRLDRPEAFF. The DNA of the CDR3 is TGTGCCAGCAGCAGACTCGACAGGCCTGAAGCTTTCTTT.

This clonotype was recorded many times. The chain employs TRBV7-3 and TRBJ2-3; TRBD1 matches 9 bases. V dropped 5 bases and J dropped 8; count of bases not matched to a gene: 5. This CDR3 has 13 amino acids. CDR1 is SGHTA and CDR2 is FQGTGA in the germline V gene. The CDR3 loop reads CASSNQGQGTQYF. CDR3 coding DNA: TGTGCCAGCAGCAACCAGGGACAGGGTACGCAGTATTTT.

With regard to this clonotype: Mismatch with germline at one junction end may stem from a read error. The CDR3 sequence is CRARDKGLTYEQYF. The CDR3, as DNA: TGCAGAGCTAGAGATAAAGGACTTACCTACGAGCAGTACTTC. This chain joins TRBV20-1 and TRBJ2-7, with D perhaps TRBD2 (5 bases). Germline CDR1 is DFQATT and CDR2 is SNEGSKA (reference sequence). The CDR3 is 14 residues long.

This clonotype was counted ten times or more. The rearrangement joins TRBV5-1 to TRBJ2-5; 7 bases agree with TRBD1. Germline V lookup: CDR1 SGHRS, CDR2 YFSETQ. The CDR3 totals 16 residues. V gave up 1 base and J gave up 1 base; unmatched junction bases: 7. The CDR3 DNA reads TGCGCCAGCAGCTTGCTCGACGGACAGGCCCAAGAGACCCAGTACTTC. Translated: CASSLLDGQAQETQYF.

This clonotype was seen repeatedly, ten times or more. The CDR3 here is CSARRPRQNNQPQHF. CDR3 nucleotide sequence: TGCAGTGCTAGGCGACCCAGACAGAACAATCAGCCCCAGCATTTT. V is TRBV20-1 and J is TRBJ1-5; tentative D call: TRBD1 (5 bases). Trimming removed 3 bases from V and 3 bases from J, with 15 bases in between. This CDR3 spans 15 amino acids. Per germline, CDR1 DFQATT and CDR2 SNEGSKA (reference sequence).

This clonotype was seen many times. The rearrangement links TRBV7-2 to TRBJ2-1, with D tentatively TRBD2 (5 bases). The V end was cut by 11 bases, the J end by 5 bases, with 16 bases between. CDR3 length: 13 amino acids. Germline CDR1 reads SGHTA; CDR2 reads FQGNSA. The CDR3 protein is CAEGGLLNNEQFF. DNA of the CDR3: TGTGCCGAAGGAGGACTTCTTAACAATGAGCAGTTCTTC.

On this clonotype: A read error may be the cause here, since a much bigger clone is one base away. V and J are TRBV7-8 and TRBJ2-1; D tentatively fits TRBD1 or TRBD2 (5 bases each). Germline CDR1 reads SGHVS; CDR2 reads FQNEAQ. This CDR3 spans 15 amino acids. The CDR3 nucleotides are TGTGCCAGCAGCTTACTGGGACGAGAATACAATGAGCAGTGCTTC. Encoded protein: CASSLLGREYNEQCF.